Below, one T cell receptor beta chain is given with its context. Random hexamers were used to reverse transcribe an amount of about 0.5 to 1 ug RNA. MiXCR, applied by TCRdb to the immunoSEQ multiplex PCR reads, yields one record per CDR3 protein. This sample yields 95,000 to 150,000 distinct CDR3 sequences, of which over 95% are seen a single time; roughly 0.14% belongs to the top ten. Germline assignment: CDR1 DFQATT and CDR2 SNEGSKA (reference sequence). The CDR3 totals 12 residues. V was trimmed by 5 bases and J by 9 bases, leaving 14 bases between them. These data belong to a study of CD8 T cells in Susac syndrome.

The V gene is TRBV20-1, the J gene TRBJ1-5, with D tentatively TRBD1 (5 bases). The specimen was CD4+ T cells from PBMCs. This clonotype originated in a human donor with Susac syndrome. The CDR3 DNA reads TGCAGTGCTGGCCAGGGCGTACGGCCCCAGCATTTT. Translating gives CSAGQGVRPQHF.